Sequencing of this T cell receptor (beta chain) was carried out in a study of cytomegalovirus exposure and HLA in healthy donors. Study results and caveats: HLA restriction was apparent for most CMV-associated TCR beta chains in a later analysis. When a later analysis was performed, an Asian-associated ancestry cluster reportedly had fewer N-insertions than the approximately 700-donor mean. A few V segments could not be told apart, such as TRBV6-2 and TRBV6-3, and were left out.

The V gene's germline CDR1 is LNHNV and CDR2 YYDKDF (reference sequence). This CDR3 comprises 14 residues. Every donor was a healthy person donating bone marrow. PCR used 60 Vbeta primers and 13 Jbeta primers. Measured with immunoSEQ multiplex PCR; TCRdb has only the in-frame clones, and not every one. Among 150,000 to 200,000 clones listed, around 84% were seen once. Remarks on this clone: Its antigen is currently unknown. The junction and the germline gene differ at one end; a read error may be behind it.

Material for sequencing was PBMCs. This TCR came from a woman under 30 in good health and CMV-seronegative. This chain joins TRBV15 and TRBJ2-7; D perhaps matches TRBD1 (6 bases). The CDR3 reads CATSGGQGPYAQYF. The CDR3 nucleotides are TGTGCCACCAGCGGGGGCCAGGGGCCCTACGCGCAGTACTTC.